The 29 T cell receptor beta chains listed next were all sequenced from one sample in a study of blood T cell repertoires in COVID-19. Using immunoSEQ multiplex PCR, the repertoire was profiled, and TCRdb retains in-frame clones only, with some absent. The data hold about half a million clones, with approximately 83% observed a single time. Sequencing input: peripheral blood. Source of these receptors: a human donor in a cohort sampled during active COVID-19.

V usage is TRBV4-3 and J usage is TRBJ1-1; a weak D match, TRBD1 (5 bases). CDR3 length: 17 amino acids. With 0 bases removed from V and 3 bases from J, the gap between germline ends came to 17 bases. In germline, CDR1 is LGHNA, CDR2 YSLEER. Written as DNA, the CDR3 is TGCGCCAGCAGCCAAGAAAGTACTCCGAAAGGGGACACTGAAGCTTTCTTT. Amino acids: CASSQESTPKGDTEAFF.

The V and J genes are TRBV5-1 and TRBJ1-1, with 9 bases fitting TRBD1. The V segment lost 7 bases and the J segment 3 bases; nucleotides outside the gene matches: 7. The CDR3 consists of 14 residues. Germline values: CDR1 SGHRS, CDR2 YFSETQ. The CDR3 sequence: CASGEGQGYTEAFF. The CDR3 DNA reads TGCGCCAGCGGGGAGGGACAGGGTTACACTGAAGCTTTCTTT.

This chain connects TRBV7-9 to TRBJ1-2; 10 nucleotides align to TRBD1. The CDR3 contains 14 residues. The germline gives CDR1 SEHNR, CDR2 FQNEAQ (reference sequence). With V trimmed by 5 bases and J by 6 bases, 6 bases remained unmatched. CDR3 bases: TGTGCCAGCAGCATCCGGGACAGGGGTGATGGCTACACCTTC. This sequence encodes CASSIRDRGDGYTF.

J is TRBJ2-1 and V is TRBV2; tentative D call: TRBD1 (5 bases). V was clipped by 7 bases and J by 0 bases, with 13 bases between them. The CDR3 sequence is 15 residues long. The germline CDR1 and CDR2 sequences are SNHLY and FYNNEI. CDR3 DNA: TGTGCCAGCACCCAGGGCTTAAGCTCCTACAATGAGCAGTTCTTC. Translation: CASTQGLSSYNEQFF.

This chain uses TRBV5-4 with TRBJ1-1; a weak D match, TRBD1 (5 bases). V gave up 3 bases and J gave up 2 bases, with 11 bases separating them. Per germline, CDR1 SGHNT and CDR2 YYREEE (reference sequence). The CDR3 has 14 amino acids. The CDR3 region has the DNA TGTGCCAGCAGCTGGGAAGGGACTAACACTGAAGCTTTCTTT. It encodes CASSWEGTNTEAFF.

The table lists this clone with a count of one. The gene calls are TRBV5-1 and TRBJ1-1; 9 bases are a match to TRBD1. Germline loops: CDR1 SGHRS, CDR2 YFSETQ. CDR3 length: 14 amino acids. V dropped 0 bases and J dropped 4; count of bases not matched to a gene: 1. The CDR3 protein is CASSLGDRATEAFF. In DNA form, the CDR3 reads TGCGCCAGCAGCTTGGGGGACAGGGCCACTGAAGCTTTCTTT.

The chain couples TRBV11-3 to TRBJ2-2, with D tentatively TRBD2 (5 bases). The CDR3 is 14 amino acids. V was clipped by 4 bases and J by 6 bases, with 12 bases between them. Germline V lookup: CDR1 SGHNT, CDR2 YENEEA. CDR3: CASSSLGFPGELFF. CDR3 nucleotide sequence: TGTGCCAGCAGCTCACTAGGATTCCCCGGGGAGCTGTTTTTT.

There are a few counts of this clone. This chain uses TRBV19 with TRBJ1-3; D gene unclear. The V end lost 5 bases, the J end lost 0 bases, and 8 bases lay between the germline ends. Germline CDR1 reads LNHDA; CDR2 reads SQIVND (reference sequence). The CDR3 is made up of 14 amino acids. This CDR3 reads CASSEQISGNTIYF. The CDR3 region has the DNA TGTGCCAGTAGTGAACAGATCTCTGGAAACACCATATATTTT. The full variable domain, completed using reference TRBV19 and TRBJ1-3, is DGGITQSPKYLFRKEGQNVTLSCEQNLNHDAMYWYRQDPGQGLRLIYYSQIVNDFQKGDIAEGYSVSREKKESFPLTVTSAQKNPTAFYLCASSEQISGNTIYFGEGSWLTVV.

The chain employs TRBV29-1 and TRBJ1-2; TRBD1 aligns across 8 bases. CDR1 is SQVTM and CDR2 is ANQGSEA in the germline V gene. The CDR3 contains 12 residues. Trimming cost V 7 bases and J 4 bases; bases outside gene matches: 5. The CDR3 protein is CSASGQGYGYTF. For the CDR3, the DNA is TGCAGCGCCTCTGGACAGGGCTATGGCTACACCTTC.

The genes are TRBV12-3 or TRBV12-4 and TRBJ2-5, with D hard to call. The CDR3 runs to 13 residues. V dropped 5 bases and J dropped 5 bases, with 12 bases sitting between them. The CDR3 spells CASSPPRSETQYF. The CDR3 region has the DNA TGTGCCAGCAGTCCCCCACGGTCCGAGACCCAGTACTTC.

The chain employs TRBV28 and TRBJ1-1; maybe TRBD1 (5 bases). The CDR3 runs to 12 residues. The ends were cut back, 7 bases at V and 6 bases at J, with 12 bases in the middle. Germline CDR1 is MDHEN and CDR2 is SYDVKM. CDR3 DNA: TGTGCCAGCATCGCTACAGGCCCTGAAGCTTTCTTT. Protein sequence: CASIATGPEAFF.

This chain links TRBV7-2 with TRBJ2-2; D perhaps matches TRBD1 (6 bases). This CDR3 is built from 14 residues. The germline V and J ends were trimmed by 5 bases and 3 bases, with 10 bases remaining between them. CDR1 is SGHTA and CDR2 is FQGNSA in the germline V gene. The CDR3, as DNA: TGTGCCAGCAGCCTCCAGGGGTACACCGGGGAGCTGTTTTTT. Encoded protein: CASSLQGYTGELFF.

This chain links TRBV18 with TRBJ2-7, with D tentatively TRBD1 (5 bases). The germline V gene encodes CDR1 KGHSH and CDR2 LQKENI. CDR3 length: 13 amino acids. Trimming took off 1 base at V and 6 bases at J, with 10 bases between the two ends. This CDR3 is CASSPLTGIEQYF. The CDR3 nucleotides read TGTGCCAGCTCACCACTTACAGGAATCGAGCAGTACTTC. Drawing the rest from reference TRBV18 and TRBJ2-7, the complete variable domain is NAGVMQNPRHLVRRRGQEARLRCSPMKGHSHVYWYRQLPEEGLKFMVYLQKENIIDESGMPKERFSAEFPKEGPSILRIQQVVRGDSAAYFCASSPLTGIEQYFGPGTRLTVT.

The rearrangement joins TRBV24-1 to TRBJ2-7; 10 bases are a match to TRBD1. Trimming took 3 bases from V and 3 from J; bases not matched to a gene: 4. CDR1 and CDR2 from the germline V gene are KGHDR and SFDVKD. This CDR3 has 15 amino acids. This CDR3 is CATSDPGQGHYEQYF. The CDR3 region has the DNA TGTGCCACCAGTGATCCGGGACAGGGGCACTACGAGCAGTACTTC.

This rearrangement joins TRBV7-9 to TRBJ1-1; D remains unclear. Trimming left V 3 bases short and J 7 bases short, with 9 bases between. The CDR3 loop spans 12 amino acids. Germline V gene data show CDR1 as SEHNR and CDR2 as FQNEAQ (reference sequence). CDR3 sequence reads: CASSFVTVEAFF. The CDR3 DNA reads as TGTGCCAGCAGCTTTGTTACAGTTGAAGCTTTCTTT.

This chain joins TRBV18 and TRBJ2-1; TRBD1 aligns across 9 bases. Germline trimming cut 2 bases from V and 4 bases from J; bases unmatched to any gene: 6. Germline lookup yields CDR1 KGHSH and CDR2 LQKENI. The CDR3 loop spans 16 amino acids. The CDR3 DNA is TGTGCCAGCTCACCAACAGGGGGCTTGGGGTACAATGAGCAGTTCTTC. It translates to CASSPTGGLGYNEQFF.

The V and J genes are TRBV28 and TRBJ1-5; the D gene is possibly TRBD1 (6 bases). V lost 1 base to trimming and J lost 6 bases, with 16 bases between them. The CDR3 spans 16 residues. Germline-derived CDR1 and CDR2 are MDHEN and SYDVKM. The CDR3 coding sequence is TGTGCCAGCAGTTTATTCAACAGGGAATCGGGTCAGCCCCAGCATTTT. Its translation is CASSLFNRESGQPQHF. The full variable domain, completed using reference TRBV28 and TRBJ1-5, is DVKVTQSSRYLVKRTGEKVFLECVQDMDHENMFWYRQDPGLGLRLIYFSYDVKMKEKGDIPEGYSVSREKKERFSLILESASTNQTSMYLCASSLFNRESGQPQHFGDGTRLSIL.

This clone was observed a handful of times. This chain joins TRBV27 and TRBJ1-6, with TRBD1 matching over 7 bases. The CDR3 is 14 amino acids. V was pared by 8 bases and J by 10 bases, with 11 bases of the junction left unmatched. From germline, CDR1 is MNHEY and CDR2 SMNVEV (reference sequence). The CDR3 nucleotides read TGTGCCAGCCGTATTTCCACAGGGGTCTCACCCCTCCACTTT. The encoded protein is CASRISTGVSPLHF.

CDR3 nucleotide sequence: TGTGCCAGCAGTTTATCGGGGGGCGGGTACACTGAAGCTTTCTTT. It codes for CASSLSGGGYTEAFF. V gene TRBV28 combines with J gene TRBJ1-1, with a tentative D call TRBD1 (6 bases). The V gene's germline CDR1 is MDHEN and CDR2 SYDVKM. The CDR3 has 15 residues. Trimming pared 1 base from V and 3 bases from J, leaving 12 bases between.

The genes are TRBV29-1 and TRBJ1-4; 7 bases fit TRBD1. The V and J ends lost 6 bases and 5 bases, in that order; junction bases with no gene match: 6. Germline CDR1 and CDR2: SQVTM and ANQGSEA. The CDR3 spans 13 residues. The CDR3 is CSVRGQRNEKLFF. In DNA, the CDR3 is TGCAGCGTAAGGGGACAGAGGAATGAAAAACTGTTTTTT.

The rearrangement links TRBV6-2 or TRBV6-3 to TRBJ2-3, with 13 bases lining up with TRBD2. This CDR3 is built from 16 residues. The V gene's germline CDR1 is MNHEY and CDR2 SVGEGT. Losses at the gene ends were 5 bases for V and 1 base for J; bases not matched to a gene: 3. CDR3 nucleotides: TGTGCCAGCAGTCCGGGGACTAGCGGGGGCACAGATACGCAGTATTTT. It encodes CASSPGTSGGTDTQYF.

The chain carries TRBV7-2 and TRBJ1-1; tentative D call: TRBD1 (5 bases). Germline V CDR1 and CDR2: SGHTA, FQGNSA. The CDR3 length is 15 residues. With 5 bases removed from V and 7 bases from J, the gap between germline ends came to 20 bases. CDR3 sequence reads: CASSPSVAGRGEAFF. In DNA, the CDR3 is TGTGCCAGCAGCCCCTCAGTGGCAGGGCGAGGTGAAGCTTTCTTT.

Here the CDR3 DNA reads TGTGCCAGCAGTCATCTAGTAGCGGGAGGGGATGATACGCAGTATTTT. This sequence encodes CASSHLVAGGDDTQYF. J is TRBJ2-3 and V is TRBV28; 11 bases are shared with TRBD2. Germline V lookup: CDR1 MDHEN, CDR2 SYDVKM. Trimming removed 5 bases from V and 6 bases from J; junction bases left unmatched: 10. The CDR3 contains 16 residues.

This clone was picked up a small number of times. The chain employs TRBV4-2 and TRBJ2-3, with TRBD2 as a possible D gene (6 bases). The CDR3 extends over 16 amino acids. Germline CDR1 and CDR2: LGHNA and YNFKEQ. Trimming took off 4 bases at V and 3 bases at J, with 17 bases between the two ends. The CDR3 coding sequence is TGTGCCAGCAGCCCAAGCGGGCAGGCGGGAACAGATACGCAGTATTTT. Amino acid sequence: CASSPSGQAGTDTQYF.

This clone came up once. This chain links TRBV6-5 with TRBJ2-5; TRBD1 aligns across 8 bases. The CDR3 covers 14 residues. After removal of 6 bases from V and 4 bases from J, the junction contained 7 bases not matched to a gene. Germline V gene data show CDR1 as MNHEY and CDR2 as SVGAGI. Here the CDR3 DNA reads TGTGCCAGCAGACCCCAGGGGGCCCGAGAGACCCAGTACTTC. This encodes CASRPQGARETQYF.

This CDR3 reads CASSRQASEQYF. CDR3 coding DNA: TGTGCCAGCAGCCGACAGGCCTCCGAGCAGTACTTC. This chain connects TRBV11-3 to TRBJ2-7, with a weak D call TRBD1 (6 bases). Germline lookup yields CDR1 SGHNT and CDR2 YENEEA. This CDR3 is 12 amino acids long. V dropped 5 bases and J dropped 6 bases, with 11 bases sitting between them.

About this clone: This specimen includes other DNA sequences encoding the same CDR3. The chain uses TRBV7-2 and TRBJ2-7, with 10 bases fitting TRBD1. Germline CDR1 reads SGHTA; CDR2 reads FQGNSA. The J segment lost 2 bases and the V segment lost 0 bases, leaving 1 base of the junction unmatched. The CDR3 spans 15 residues. The CDR3 region has the DNA TGTGCCAGCAGCTTAGCCGGGACAGGGGCCTACGAGCAGTACTTC. Protein: CASSLAGTGAYEQYF.

This clone was observed a handful of times. V usage is TRBV19 and J usage is TRBJ1-4; D gene unclear. Trimming removed 8 bases from V and 3 bases from J, with 10 bases in between. In germline, CDR1 is LNHDA, CDR2 SQIVND (reference sequence). The CDR3 contains 13 residues. The CDR3 bases are TGTGCCAGTCGGTCACCTGCTAATGAAAAACTGTTTTTT. Amino acids: CASRSPANEKLFF.

This chain connects TRBV7-8 to TRBJ1-2; D remains ambiguous. There are 17 residues in the CDR3. CDR1 and CDR2 from the germline V gene are SGHVS and FQNEAQ. V gave up 7 bases and J gave up 3 bases, with 24 bases separating them. The CDR3 is CASTIYTERVYDYGYTF. In DNA, the CDR3 is TGTGCCAGCACCATTTATACCGAGAGGGTCTATGACTATGGCTACACCTTC.